This T cell receptor beta chain is from a study of blood T cell repertoires in COVID-19. Those who participated ranged in age from roughly 18 to 90 years and resided in 20 to 30 US areas. All exposed participants met a person with COVID-19 within 2 weeks before entering the study. J gave up 8 bases and V 6 bases, and 15 bases lay outside the gene matches. CDR1 is MNHEY and CDR2 is SVGAGI in the germline V gene. This CDR3 comprises 15 residues. Per the original methods: Estimation of nucleated cell counts relied on the amplification of reference gene primers. The repertoire was sequenced with immunoSEQ multiplex PCR; TCRdb's copy has only in-frame clones and lacks some. Clone size and V and J calls were adopted from that table, with D and trimming inferred from the DNA. This sample has about 230,000 clones, with about 90% found just once.

The sample comprised PBMCs or T cells enriched from blood (not recorded which). This clonotype was sampled from a woman aged 25 to 39 who had been exposed to COVID-19. This chain uses TRBV6-5 with TRBJ2-7, with TRBD1 matching over 8 bases. CDR3 DNA: TGTGCCAGCAGCTCCCCAGGACAGGGAGGTGGCAAGCAGTACTTC. This codes for CASSSPGQGGGKQYF.